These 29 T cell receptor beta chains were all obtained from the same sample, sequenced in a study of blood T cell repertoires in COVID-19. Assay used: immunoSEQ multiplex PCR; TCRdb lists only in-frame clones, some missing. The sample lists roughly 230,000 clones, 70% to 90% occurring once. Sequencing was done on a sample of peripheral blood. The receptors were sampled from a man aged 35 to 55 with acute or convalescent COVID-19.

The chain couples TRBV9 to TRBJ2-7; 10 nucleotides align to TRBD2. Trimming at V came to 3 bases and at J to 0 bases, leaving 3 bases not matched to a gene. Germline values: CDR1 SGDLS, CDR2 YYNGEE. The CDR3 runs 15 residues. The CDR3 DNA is TGTGCCAGCAGCGCTAGCGGGGGCAACTCCTACGAGCAGTACTTC. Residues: CASSASGGNSYEQYF.

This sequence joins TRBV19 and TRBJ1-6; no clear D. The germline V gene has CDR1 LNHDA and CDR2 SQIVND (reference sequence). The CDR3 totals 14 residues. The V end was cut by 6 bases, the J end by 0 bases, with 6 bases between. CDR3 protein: CASRQSSYNSPLHF. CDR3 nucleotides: TGTGCCAGTAGACAGAGCTCCTATAATTCACCCCTCCACTTT.

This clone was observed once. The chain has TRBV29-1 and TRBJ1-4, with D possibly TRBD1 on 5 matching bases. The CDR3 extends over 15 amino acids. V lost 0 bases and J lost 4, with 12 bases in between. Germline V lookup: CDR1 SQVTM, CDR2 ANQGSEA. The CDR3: CSVEDSGGVNEKLFF. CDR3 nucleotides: TGCAGCGTTGAAGATAGCGGGGGGGTTAATGAAAAACTGTTTTTT. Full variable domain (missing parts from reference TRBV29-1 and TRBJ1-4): SAVISQKPSRDICQRGTSLTIQCQVDSQVTMMFWYRQQPGQSLTLIATANQGSEATYESGFVIDKFPISRPNLTFSTLTVSNMSPEDSSIYLCSVEDSGGVNEKLFFGSGTQLSVL.

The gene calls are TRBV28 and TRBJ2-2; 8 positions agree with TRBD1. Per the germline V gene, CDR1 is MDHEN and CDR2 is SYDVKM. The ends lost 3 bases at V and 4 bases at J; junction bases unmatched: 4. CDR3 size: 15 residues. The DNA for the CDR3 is TGTGCCAGCAGTTTTCAGGGGGCGACCACCGGGGAGCTGTTTTTT. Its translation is CASSFQGATTGELFF.

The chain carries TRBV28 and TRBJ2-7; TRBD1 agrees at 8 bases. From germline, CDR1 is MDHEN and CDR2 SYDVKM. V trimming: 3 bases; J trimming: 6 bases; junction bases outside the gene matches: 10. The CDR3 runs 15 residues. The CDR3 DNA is TGTGCCAGCAGTTTTAAGCAGGGGGCTGGTAGCGAGCAGTACTTC. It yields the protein CASSFKQGAGSEQYF. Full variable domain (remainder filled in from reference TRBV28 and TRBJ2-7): DVKVTQSSRYLVKRTGEKVFLECVQDMDHENMFWYRQDPGLGLRLIYFSYDVKMKEKGDIPEGYSVSREKKERFSLILESASTNQTSMYLCASSFKQGAGSEQYFGPGTRLTVT.

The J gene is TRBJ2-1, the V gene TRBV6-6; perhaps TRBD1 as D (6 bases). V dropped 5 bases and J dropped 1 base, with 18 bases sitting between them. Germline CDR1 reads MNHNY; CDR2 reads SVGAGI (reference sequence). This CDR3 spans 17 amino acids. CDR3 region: CASSPLTDSFSYNEQFF. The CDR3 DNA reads TGTGCCAGCAGTCCATTAACGGACAGTTTTTCCTACAATGAGCAGTTCTTC.

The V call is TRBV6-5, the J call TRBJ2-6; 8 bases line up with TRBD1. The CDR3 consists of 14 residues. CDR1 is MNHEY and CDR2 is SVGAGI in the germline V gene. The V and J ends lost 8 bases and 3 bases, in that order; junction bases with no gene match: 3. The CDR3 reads CASRTGSGANVLTF. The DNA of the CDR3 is TGTGCCAGCCGGACAGGGAGTGGGGCCAACGTCCTGACTTTC.

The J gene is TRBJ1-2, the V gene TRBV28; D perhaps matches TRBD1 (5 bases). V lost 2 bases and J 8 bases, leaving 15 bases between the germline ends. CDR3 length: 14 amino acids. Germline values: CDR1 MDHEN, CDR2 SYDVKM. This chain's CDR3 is CASSLRLWGGGYTF. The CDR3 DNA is TGTGCCAGCAGTTTACGATTATGGGGGGGAGGCTACACCTTC.

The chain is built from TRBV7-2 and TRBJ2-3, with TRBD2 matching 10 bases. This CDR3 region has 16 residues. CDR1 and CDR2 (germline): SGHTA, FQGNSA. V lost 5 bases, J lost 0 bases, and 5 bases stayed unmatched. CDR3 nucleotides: TGTGCCAGCAGCCCCGGAGCGGGGGGGAGCACAGATACGCAGTATTTT. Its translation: CASSPGAGGSTDTQYF.

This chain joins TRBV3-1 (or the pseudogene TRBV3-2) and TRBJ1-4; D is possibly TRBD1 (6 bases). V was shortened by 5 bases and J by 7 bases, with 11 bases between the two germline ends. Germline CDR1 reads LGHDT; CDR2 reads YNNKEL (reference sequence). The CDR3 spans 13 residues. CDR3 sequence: CASSTGNGEKLFF. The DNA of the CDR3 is TGTGCCAGCAGCACAGGGAACGGTGAAAAACTGTTTTTT.

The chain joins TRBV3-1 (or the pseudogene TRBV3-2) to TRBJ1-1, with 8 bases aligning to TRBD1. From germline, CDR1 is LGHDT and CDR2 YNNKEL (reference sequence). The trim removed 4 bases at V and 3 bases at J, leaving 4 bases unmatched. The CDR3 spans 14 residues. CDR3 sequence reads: CASSRQGYDTEAFF. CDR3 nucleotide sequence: TGTGCCAGCAGCCGACAGGGGTATGACACTGAAGCTTTCTTT.

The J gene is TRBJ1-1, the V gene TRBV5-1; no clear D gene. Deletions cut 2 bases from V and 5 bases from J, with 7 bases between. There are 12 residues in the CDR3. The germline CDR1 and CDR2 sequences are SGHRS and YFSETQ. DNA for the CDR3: TGCGCCAGCAGCTTTCGTGAGACTGAAGCTTTCTTT. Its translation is CASSFRETEAFF.

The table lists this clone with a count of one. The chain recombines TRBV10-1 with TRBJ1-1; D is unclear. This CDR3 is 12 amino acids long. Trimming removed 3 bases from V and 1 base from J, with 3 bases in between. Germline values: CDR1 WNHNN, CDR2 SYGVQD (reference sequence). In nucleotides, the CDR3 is TGCGCCAGCAGTGACAGGAACACTGAAGCTTTCTTT. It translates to CASSDRNTEAFF.

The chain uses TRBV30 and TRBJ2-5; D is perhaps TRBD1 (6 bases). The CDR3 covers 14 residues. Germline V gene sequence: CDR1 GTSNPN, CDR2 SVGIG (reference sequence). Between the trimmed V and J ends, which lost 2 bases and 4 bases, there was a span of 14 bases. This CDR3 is CAWSPNSRGETQYF. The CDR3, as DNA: TGTGCCTGGAGTCCCAATAGCAGGGGAGAGACCCAGTACTTC.

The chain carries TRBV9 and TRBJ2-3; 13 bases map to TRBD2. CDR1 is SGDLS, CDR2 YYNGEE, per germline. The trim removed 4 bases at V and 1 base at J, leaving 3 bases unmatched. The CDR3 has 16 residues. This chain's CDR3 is CASSPGLAGGTDTQYF. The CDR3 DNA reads TGTGCCAGCAGCCCCGGACTAGCGGGGGGCACAGATACGCAGTATTTT.

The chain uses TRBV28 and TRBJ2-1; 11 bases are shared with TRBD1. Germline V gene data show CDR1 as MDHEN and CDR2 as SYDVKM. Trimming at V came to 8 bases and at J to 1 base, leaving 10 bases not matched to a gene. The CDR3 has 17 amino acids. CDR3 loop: CASRPSRDRGSYNEQFF. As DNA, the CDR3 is TGTGCCAGCCGCCCGAGTCGGGACAGGGGGTCCTACAATGAGCAGTTCTTC.

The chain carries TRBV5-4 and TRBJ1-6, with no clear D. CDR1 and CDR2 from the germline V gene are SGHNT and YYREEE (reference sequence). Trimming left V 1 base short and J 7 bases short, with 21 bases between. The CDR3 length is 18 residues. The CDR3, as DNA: TGTGCCAGCAGCTTGAGGCTAGTTCCGGGGTCAGCAAATTCACCCCTCCACTTT. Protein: CASSLRLVPGSANSPLHF.

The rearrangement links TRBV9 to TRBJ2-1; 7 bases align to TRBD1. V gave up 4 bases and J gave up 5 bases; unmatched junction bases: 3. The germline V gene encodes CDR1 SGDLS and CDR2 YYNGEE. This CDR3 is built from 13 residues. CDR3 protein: CASSPQGDNEQFF. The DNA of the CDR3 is TGTGCCAGCAGCCCCCAGGGGGACAATGAGCAGTTCTTC.

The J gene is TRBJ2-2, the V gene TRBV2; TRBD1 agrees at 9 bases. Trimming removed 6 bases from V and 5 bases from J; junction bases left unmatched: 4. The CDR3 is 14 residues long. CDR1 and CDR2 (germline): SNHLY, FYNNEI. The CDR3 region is CASRGTGRTGELFF. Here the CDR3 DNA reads TGTGCCAGCAGGGGGACAGGGCGGACCGGGGAGCTGTTTTTT.

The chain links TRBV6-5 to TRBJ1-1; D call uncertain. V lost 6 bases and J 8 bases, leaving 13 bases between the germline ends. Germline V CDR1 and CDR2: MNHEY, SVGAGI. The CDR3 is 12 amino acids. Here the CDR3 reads CASRAPGREAFF. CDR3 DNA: TGTGCCAGCAGGGCCCCTGGCCGCGAAGCTTTCTTT.

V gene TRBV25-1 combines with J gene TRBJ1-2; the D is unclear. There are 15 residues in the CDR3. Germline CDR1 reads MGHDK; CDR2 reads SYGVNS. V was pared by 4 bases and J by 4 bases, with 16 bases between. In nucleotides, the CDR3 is TGTGCCAGCAGTGCTCAAGGCGGTAGGAGCTATGGCTACACCTTC. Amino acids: CASSAQGGRSYGYTF.

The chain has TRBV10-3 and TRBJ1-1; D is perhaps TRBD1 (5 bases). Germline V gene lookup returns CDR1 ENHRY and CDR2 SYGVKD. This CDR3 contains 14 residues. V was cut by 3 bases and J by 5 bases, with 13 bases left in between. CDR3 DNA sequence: TGTGCCATCAGTGAAGATAGGGGCGCAACTGAAGCTTTCTTT. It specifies CAISEDRGATEAFF.

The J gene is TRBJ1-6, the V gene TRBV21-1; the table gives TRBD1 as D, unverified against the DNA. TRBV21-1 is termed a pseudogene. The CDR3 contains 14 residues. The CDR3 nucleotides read TGTGCCAGCAGCCCACCAGGGCAAAACTCACCCCTCCACTTT. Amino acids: CASSPPGQNSPLHF.

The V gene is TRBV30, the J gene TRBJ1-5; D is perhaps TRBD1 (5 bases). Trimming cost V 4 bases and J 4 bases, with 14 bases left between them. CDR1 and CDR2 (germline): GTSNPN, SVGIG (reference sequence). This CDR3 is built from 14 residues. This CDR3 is CAWNALGANQPQHF. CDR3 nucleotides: TGTGCCTGGAATGCCTTAGGGGCAAATCAGCCCCAGCATTTT.

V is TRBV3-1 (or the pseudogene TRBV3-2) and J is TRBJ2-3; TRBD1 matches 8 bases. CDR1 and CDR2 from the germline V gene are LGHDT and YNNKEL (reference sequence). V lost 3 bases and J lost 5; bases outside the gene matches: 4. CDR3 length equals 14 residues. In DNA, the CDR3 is TGTGCCAGCAGCCATACAGGGGGAGGAGATACGCAGTATTTT. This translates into CASSHTGGGDTQYF.

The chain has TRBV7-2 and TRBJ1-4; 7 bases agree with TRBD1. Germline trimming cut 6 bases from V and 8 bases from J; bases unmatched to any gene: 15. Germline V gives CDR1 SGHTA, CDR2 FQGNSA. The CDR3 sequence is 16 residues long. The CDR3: CASSIVGTGVGEKLFF. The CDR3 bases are TGTGCCAGCAGTATCGTAGGCACAGGGGTGGGCGAAAAACTGTTTTTT.

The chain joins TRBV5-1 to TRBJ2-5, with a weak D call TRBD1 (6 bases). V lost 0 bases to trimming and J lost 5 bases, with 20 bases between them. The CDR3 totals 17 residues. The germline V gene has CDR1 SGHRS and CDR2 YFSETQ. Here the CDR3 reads CASSLGVGGTSWETQYF. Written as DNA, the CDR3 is TGCGCCAGCAGCTTGGGGGTAGGGGGTACCTCGTGGGAGACCCAGTACTTC.

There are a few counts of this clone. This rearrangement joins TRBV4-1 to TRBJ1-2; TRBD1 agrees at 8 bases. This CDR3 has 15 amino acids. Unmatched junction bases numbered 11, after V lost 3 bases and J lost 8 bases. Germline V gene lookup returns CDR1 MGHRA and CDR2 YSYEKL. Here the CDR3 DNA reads TGCGCCAGCAGCCAGCAGGGGGCGCGAAGTACAGGCTACACCTTC. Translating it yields CASSQQGARSTGYTF.

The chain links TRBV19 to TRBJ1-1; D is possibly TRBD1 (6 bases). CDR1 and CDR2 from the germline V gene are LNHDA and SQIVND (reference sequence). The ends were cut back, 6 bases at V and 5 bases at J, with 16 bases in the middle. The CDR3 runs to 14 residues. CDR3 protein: CASRPIQGGTEAFF. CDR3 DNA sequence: TGTGCCAGTAGGCCTATACAGGGAGGGACTGAAGCTTTCTTT.